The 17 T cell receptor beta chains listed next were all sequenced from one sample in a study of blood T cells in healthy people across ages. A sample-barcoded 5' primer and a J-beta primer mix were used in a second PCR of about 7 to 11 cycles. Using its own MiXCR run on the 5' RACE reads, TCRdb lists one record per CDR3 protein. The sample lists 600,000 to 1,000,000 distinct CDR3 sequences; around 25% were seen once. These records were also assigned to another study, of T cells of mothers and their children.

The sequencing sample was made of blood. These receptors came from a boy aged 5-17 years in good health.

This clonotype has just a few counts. Here the CDR3 reads CSARKAGSYEQYF. The CDR3 DNA is TGCAGTGCTAGAAAGGCAGGATCCTACGAGCAGTACTTC. V usage is TRBV20-1 and J usage is TRBJ2-7; D is unresolved. The CDR3 is made up of 13 amino acids. The germline V gene has CDR1 DFQATT and CDR2 SNEGSKA (reference sequence). With 2 bases removed from V and 1 base from J, the gap between germline ends came to 9 bases.

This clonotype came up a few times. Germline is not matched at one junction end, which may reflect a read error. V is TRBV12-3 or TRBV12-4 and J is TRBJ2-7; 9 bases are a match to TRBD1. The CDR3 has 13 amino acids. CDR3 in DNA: TGTGCCGGCAGCCTAGGGACAGGGACCGAGCAGTACTTC. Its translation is CAGSLGTGTEQYF.

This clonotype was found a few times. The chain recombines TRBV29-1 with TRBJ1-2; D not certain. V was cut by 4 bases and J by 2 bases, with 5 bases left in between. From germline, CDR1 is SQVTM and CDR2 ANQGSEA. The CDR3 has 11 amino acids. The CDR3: CSVGENYGYTF. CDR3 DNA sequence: TGCAGCGTTGGGGAGAACTATGGCTACACCTTC.

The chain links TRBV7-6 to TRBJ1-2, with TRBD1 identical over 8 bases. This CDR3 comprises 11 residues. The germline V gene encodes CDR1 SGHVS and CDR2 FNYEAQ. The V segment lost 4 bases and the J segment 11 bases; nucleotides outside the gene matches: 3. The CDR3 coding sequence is TGTGCCAGCAGCTCGGGACAGGTGTACACCTTC. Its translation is CASSSGQVYTF.

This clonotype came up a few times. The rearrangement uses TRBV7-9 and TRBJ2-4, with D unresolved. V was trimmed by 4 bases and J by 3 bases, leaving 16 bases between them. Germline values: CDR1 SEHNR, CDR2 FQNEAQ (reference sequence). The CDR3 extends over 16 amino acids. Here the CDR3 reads CASSSYQPRLKNIQYF. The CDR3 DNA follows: TGTGCCAGCAGCTCCTACCAGCCCCGGCTCAAAAACATTCAGTACTTC.

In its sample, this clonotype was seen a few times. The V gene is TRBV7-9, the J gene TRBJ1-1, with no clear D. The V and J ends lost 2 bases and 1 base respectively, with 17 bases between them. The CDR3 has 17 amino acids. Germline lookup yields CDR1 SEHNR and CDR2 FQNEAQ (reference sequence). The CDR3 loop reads CASSLPGPLNPNTEAFF. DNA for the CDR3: TGTGCCAGCAGCTTACCAGGACCCTTGAACCCGAACACTGAAGCTTTCTTT.

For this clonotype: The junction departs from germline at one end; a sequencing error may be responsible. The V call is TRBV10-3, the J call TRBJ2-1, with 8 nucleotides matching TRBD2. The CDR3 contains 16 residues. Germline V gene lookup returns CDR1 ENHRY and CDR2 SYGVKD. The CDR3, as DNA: TGCGCCATCAGTGACCGAACTAGCGGACCCTACAATGAGCAGTTCTTC. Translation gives CAISDRTSGPYNEQFF.

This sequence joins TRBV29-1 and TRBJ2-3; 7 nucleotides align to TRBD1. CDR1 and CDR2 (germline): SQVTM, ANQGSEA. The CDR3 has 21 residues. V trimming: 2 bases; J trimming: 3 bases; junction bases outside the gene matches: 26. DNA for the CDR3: TGCAGCGTTGAACTCATTTACCGACAGGGTGTTTATCCTGCTGAAACAGATACGCAGTATTTT. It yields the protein CSVELIYRQGVYPAETDTQYF.

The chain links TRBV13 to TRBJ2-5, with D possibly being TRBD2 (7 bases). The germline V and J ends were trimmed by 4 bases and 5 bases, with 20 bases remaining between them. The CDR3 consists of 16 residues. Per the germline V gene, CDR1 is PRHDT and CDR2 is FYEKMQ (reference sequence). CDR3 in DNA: TGTGCCAGCAGCTCGTCCTTGAGGGGGGGAGGGGAGACCCAGTACTTC. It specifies CASSSSLRGGGETQYF. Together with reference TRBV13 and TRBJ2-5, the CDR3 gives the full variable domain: AAGVIQSPRHLIKEKRETATLKCYPIPRHDTVYWYQQGPGQDPQFLISFYEKMQSDKGSIPDRFSAQQFSDYHSELNMSSLELGDSALYFCASSSSLRGGGETQYFGPGTRLLVL.

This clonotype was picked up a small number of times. For the CDR3, the DNA is TGTGCCAGCAGTGCGGGGACAGGGAAACAAGAGACCCAGTACTTC. Protein sequence: CASSAGTGKQETQYF. The chain combines TRBV25-1 with TRBJ2-5; 9 positions agree with TRBD1. Germline CDR1 and CDR2: MGHDK and SYGVNS. The length of the CDR3 is 15 residues. V was pared by 4 bases and J by 2 bases, with 5 bases of the junction left unmatched.

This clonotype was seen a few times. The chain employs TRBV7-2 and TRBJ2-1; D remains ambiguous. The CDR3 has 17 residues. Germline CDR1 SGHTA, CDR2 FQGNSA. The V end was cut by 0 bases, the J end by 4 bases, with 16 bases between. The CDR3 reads CASSLAPAPFRYNEQFF. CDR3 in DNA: TGTGCCAGCAGCTTAGCGCCGGCGCCCTTCAGATACAATGAGCAGTTCTTC. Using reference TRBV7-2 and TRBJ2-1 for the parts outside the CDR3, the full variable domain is GAGVSQSPSNKVTEKGKDVELRCDPISGHTALYWYRQSLGQGLEFLIYFQGNSAPDKSGLPSDRFSAERTGGSVSTLTIQRTQQEDSAVYLCASSLAPAPFRYNEQFFGPGTRLTVL.

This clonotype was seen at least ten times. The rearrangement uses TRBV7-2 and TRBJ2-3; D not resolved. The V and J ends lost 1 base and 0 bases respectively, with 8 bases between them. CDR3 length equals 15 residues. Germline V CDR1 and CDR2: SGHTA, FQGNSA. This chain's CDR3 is CASSLGLSSTDTQYF. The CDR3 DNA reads TGTGCCAGCAGCTTAGGTCTCTCTAGCACAGATACGCAGTATTTT.

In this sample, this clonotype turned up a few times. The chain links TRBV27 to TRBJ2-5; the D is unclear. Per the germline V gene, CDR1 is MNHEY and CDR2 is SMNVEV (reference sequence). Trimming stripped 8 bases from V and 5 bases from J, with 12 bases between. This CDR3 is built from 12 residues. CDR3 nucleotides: TGTGCCAGCGGCTTGGGGTCGGAGACCCAGTACTTC. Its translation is CASGLGSETQYF.

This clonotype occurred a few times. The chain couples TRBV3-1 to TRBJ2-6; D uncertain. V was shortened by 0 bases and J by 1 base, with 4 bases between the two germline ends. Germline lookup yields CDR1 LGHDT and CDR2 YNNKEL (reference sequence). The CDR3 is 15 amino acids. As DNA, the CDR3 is TGTGCCAGCAGCCAAGATCTTTCTGGGGCCAACGTCCTGACTTTC. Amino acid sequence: CASSQDLSGANVLTF.

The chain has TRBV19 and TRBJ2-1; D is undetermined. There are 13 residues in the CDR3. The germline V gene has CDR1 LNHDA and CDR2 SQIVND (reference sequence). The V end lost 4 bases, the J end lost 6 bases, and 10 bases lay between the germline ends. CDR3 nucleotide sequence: TGTGCCAGTAGTAAGTTCGCTCTCAATGAGCAGTTCTTC. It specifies CASSKFALNEQFF.

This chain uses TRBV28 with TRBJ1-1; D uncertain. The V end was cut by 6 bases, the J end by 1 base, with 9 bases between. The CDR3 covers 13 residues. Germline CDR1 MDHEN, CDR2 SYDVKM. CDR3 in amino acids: CASRVFQNTEAFF. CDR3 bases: TGTGCCAGCAGAGTTTTCCAGAACACTGAAGCTTTCTTT.

This chain's CDR3 is CASSQPLPGDLNEKLFF. CDR3 nucleotides: TGTGCCAGCAGCCAACCGCTCCCGGGCGACTTGAATGAAAAACTGTTTTTT. The J gene is TRBJ1-4, the V gene TRBV6-2 or TRBV6-3; D is unclear. CDR3 length: 17 amino acids. V lost 6 bases and J 5 bases, leaving 22 bases between the germline ends. Germline-derived CDR1 and CDR2 are MNHEY and SVGEGT.